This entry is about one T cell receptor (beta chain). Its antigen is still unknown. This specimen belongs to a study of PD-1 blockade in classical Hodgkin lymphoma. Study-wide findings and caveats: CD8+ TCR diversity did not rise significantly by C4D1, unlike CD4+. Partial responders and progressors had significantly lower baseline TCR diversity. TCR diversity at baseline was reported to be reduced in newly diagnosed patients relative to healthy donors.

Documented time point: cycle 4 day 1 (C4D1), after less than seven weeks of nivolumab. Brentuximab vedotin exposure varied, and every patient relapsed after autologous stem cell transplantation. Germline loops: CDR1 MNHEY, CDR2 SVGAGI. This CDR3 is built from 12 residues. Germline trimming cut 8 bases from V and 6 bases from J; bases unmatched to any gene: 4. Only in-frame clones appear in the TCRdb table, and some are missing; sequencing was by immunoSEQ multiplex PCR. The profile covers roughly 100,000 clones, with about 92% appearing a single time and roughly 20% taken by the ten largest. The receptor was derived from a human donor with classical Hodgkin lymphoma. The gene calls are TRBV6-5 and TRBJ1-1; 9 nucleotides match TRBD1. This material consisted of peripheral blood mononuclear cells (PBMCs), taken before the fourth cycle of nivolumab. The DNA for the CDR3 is TGTGCCAGCCAAACAGGGGGCTCTGAAGCTTTCTTT. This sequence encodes CASQTGGSEAFF.